The clone carrying this T cell receptor beta chain has a handful of counts. What it binds is not known. The record originates from a study of blood T cells in healthy people across ages. Combining a sample-barcoded 5' primer with a J-beta primer mix, a second PCR ran for roughly 6 to 12 cycles. Each cDNA molecule received a tag from a template-switch adaptor that had 12 random nucleotides. TCRdb re-derived calls from the 5' RACE reads in MiXCR, one entry per CDR3 protein. Of 920,000 or so distinct CDR3 sequences listed, over 35% are singletons. With each sample, at least 5 micrograms of total RNA were extracted. Unmatched junction bases numbered 10, after V lost 4 bases and J lost 5 bases. CDR1 is MGHRA, CDR2 YSYEKL, per germline. The CDR3 contains 15 residues. Whole-study results and caveats: Age showed a roughly linear inverse relationship with TCR beta diversity per million T cells.

The sequenced sample was blood. The chain recombines TRBV4-1 with TRBJ2-5; 7 bases are a match to TRBD1. The TCR comes from a woman between 55 and 75 years old in good health. CDR3 residues: CASSPGTEVRETQYF. The DNA of the CDR3 is TGCGCCAGCAGCCCCGGGACAGAGGTGCGTGAGACCCAGTACTTC.